This T cell receptor beta chain derives from a study of T-cell reconstitution after alpha-beta-depleted transplantation in children. General study findings and limits: Alpha-beta T cells present about two months after transplant were reported to originate from several hundred expanded graft clones. Newly produced T cells mostly provided counts and TCRbeta diversity after one year, as hyperexpanded clones declined. Some patients showed high day-60 TCRbeta diversity, which derived from surviving recipient T cells and thymic progenitors.

The germline CDR1 and CDR2 sequences are SGHTA and FQGNSA. The CDR3 extends over 15 amino acids. The ends lost 6 bases at V and 8 bases at J; junction bases unmatched: 8. Researchers prepared the TCRbeta library using unique molecular identifiers, the study reports. TCRdb re-derived calls from the PCR reads in MiXCR, one entry per CDR3 protein. The repertoire holds about 980,000 distinct CDR3 sequences, roughly 29% seen once, with over 25% in the top ten. As to this clonotype: Antigen unknown.

The chain is built from TRBV7-2 and TRBJ2-1, with 12 bases matching TRBD2. This sequence originates from a boy under two years old who had a stem cell transplant for SCID, so the T cells may come from the graft donor. The material was PBMCs, mostly from graft donor cells, obtained 360 days after TCRalphabeta/CD19-depleted stem cell transplant. DNA for the CDR3: TGTGCCAGCAGTCCTCACCTAGCGGGGGGGTATGAGCAGTTCTTC. It specifies CASSPHLAGGYEQFF. Full variable domain (outside the CDR3, taken from reference TRBV7-2 and TRBJ2-1): GAGVSQSPSNKVTEKGKDVELRCDPISGHTALYWYRQSLGQGLEFLIYFQGNSAPDKSGLPSDRFSAERTGGSVSTLTIQRTQQEDSAVYLCASSPHLAGGYEQFFGPGTRLTVL.